This is a list of T cell receptor beta chains from one sample in a study of somatic mutations in cytotoxic T cells in rheumatoid arthritis. Clones were sequenced by immunoSEQ multiplex PCR, and TCRdb holds only the in-frame ones, with some missing. The data show just under 20,000 clones, around 80% seen once. The specimen was CD8+ T cells sorted from blood. The receptors originated from a woman in her fifties or sixties in good health. Both conserved end residues are part of each CDR3. D genes are given only for firm matches. Rows give clone size only sometimes, using once, few, many, or a class for an expanded clone.

abundance: few; d_gene: .; v_gene: TRBV6-6; j_gene: TRBJ2-5; CDR3nt: TGTGCCAGCAGTTACGTAGGGGGGCAAGAGACCCAGTACTTC; CDR3aa: CASSYVGGQETQYF
abundance: .; d_gene: .; v_gene: TRBV29-1; j_gene: TRBJ1-1; CDR3nt: TGCAGCGTTACCGACCAGTACTACAAAGAGGACACTGAAGCTTTCTTT; CDR3aa: CSVTDQYYKEDTEAFF
abundance: .; d_gene: TRBD2; v_gene: TRBV7-3; j_gene: TRBJ2-7; CDR3nt: TGTGCCAGCAGCTTAGGGCAGGGAGGGCGGTTCGAGCAGTACTTC; CDR3aa: CASSLGQGGRFEQYF
abundance: .; d_gene: .; v_gene: TRBV19; j_gene: TRBJ2-1; CDR3nt: TGTGCCAGCTTCGGGGGCTATGAGCAGTTCTTC; CDR3aa: CASFGGYEQFF
abundance: once; d_gene: TRBD1; v_gene: TRBV7-2; j_gene: TRBJ1-2; CDR3nt: TGTGCCAGCAGCAAGAAAGGACAGGAGTTCGTCTATGGCTACACCTTC; CDR3aa: CASSKKGQEFVYGYTF
abundance: once; d_gene: TRBD1; v_gene: TRBV19; j_gene: TRBJ1-2; CDR3nt: TGTGCCAGTAGTGCGGGGACAGGGCCTAACTATGGCTACACCTTC; CDR3aa: CASSAGTGPNYGYTF
abundance: .; d_gene: .; v_gene: TRBV7-9; j_gene: TRBJ2-2; CDR3nt: TGTGCCAGCTCTTCCGGCTACACCGGGGAGCTGTTTTTT; CDR3aa: CASSSGYTGELFF
abundance: few; d_gene: .; v_gene: TRBV11-2; j_gene: TRBJ2-7; CDR3nt: TGTGCCAGCAGCGGGGGGACGGGAGCCTACGAGCAGTACTTC; CDR3aa: CASSGGTGAYEQYF
abundance: once; d_gene: .; v_gene: TRBV7-8; j_gene: TRBJ1-1; CDR3nt: TGTGCCAGCAGCCCCCCGGCCTTGGGGGGTAACACTGAAGCTTTCTTT; CDR3aa: CASSPPALGGNTEAFF
abundance: .; d_gene: TRBD2; v_gene: TRBV11-2; j_gene: TRBJ2-7; CDR3nt: TGTGCCAGCAGCTTAGGGGGACTAGCGGGAGGTGGCGAGCAGTACTTC; CDR3aa: CASSLGGLAGGGEQYF
abundance: .; d_gene: TRBD2; v_gene: TRBV7-9; j_gene: TRBJ2-5; CDR3nt: TGTGCCAGCAGCTTAGGACCGGGACTAGCGGAAGAGACCCAGTACTTC; CDR3aa: CASSLGPGLAEETQYF
abundance: .; d_gene: .; v_gene: TRBV5-1; j_gene: TRBJ2-7; CDR3nt: TGCGCCAGCAGCCTGGTGGATACCTACGAGCAGTACTTC; CDR3aa: CASSLVDTYEQYF
abundance: .; d_gene: .; v_gene: TRBV18; j_gene: TRBJ2-3; CDR3nt: TGTGCCAGCTCACCAAAAGTACAGGGGAGGACAGATACGCAGTATTTT; CDR3aa: CASSPKVQGRTDTQYF
abundance: .; d_gene: .; v_gene: TRBV30; j_gene: TRBJ2-3; CDR3nt: TGTGCCGCAACCGGGGGCACAGATACGCAGTATTTT; CDR3aa: CAATGGTDTQYF
abundance: .; d_gene: TRBD2; v_gene: TRBV18; j_gene: TRBJ2-3; CDR3nt: TGTGCCAGCTCACCACCTAGCGGGGGGGAAGATACGCAGTATTTT; CDR3aa: CASSPPSGGEDTQYF
abundance: .; d_gene: TRBD1; v_gene: TRBV19; j_gene: TRBJ2-1; CDR3nt: TGTGCCAGTAGTATAGGGCCCATGGGCAGGGGGAATGAGCAGTTCTTC; CDR3aa: CASSIGPMGRGNEQFF
abundance: few; d_gene: .; v_gene: TRBV7-9; j_gene: TRBJ2-7; CDR3nt: TGTGCCAGCAGCTTTCCCGGGGTCCGATACGAGCAGTACTTC; CDR3aa: CASSFPGVRYEQYF